This TCR beta chain appears in the sequencing data of a study of beta chain features in type 1 diabetes. General study findings and limits: Over-representation of high TCR-expressing cells was a possible consequence of cDNA sequencing.

The CDR3 sequence is 15 residues long. Trimming pared 2 bases from V and 5 bases from J, leaving 14 bases between. Germline CDR1 SGHRS, CDR2 YFSETQ. About this clone itself: Its matching antigen is unknown.

Each donor gave one heparinised blood draw averaging about 100 mL. Once sorted, every population was more than 98% pure. Reverse transcription of all isolated RNA meant that expressed TCRB transcripts were sequenced. Libraries were prepared by immunoSEQ multiplex PCR; TCRdb keeps only in-frame clonotypes and omits some of them. This table holds hundreds of thousands of clones, 17% found once. Material: naive CD4+ T cells from blood. This chain uses TRBV5-1 with TRBJ2-4, with D possibly matching TRBD2 (5 bases). The sequence was collected from a young woman in good health. The CDR3 sequence: CASSFEGAWENIQYF. CDR3 coding DNA: TGCGCCAGCAGCTTCGAGGGAGCCTGGGAAAACATTCAGTACTTC.